The 5 T cell receptor beta chains below were found in one sample sequenced in a study of T cells after yellow fever vaccination. One entry per CDR3 protein, called by TCRdb with MiXCR from the 5' RACE reads. The sample contains tens of thousands of distinct CDR3 sequences, 7.4% of which appear only once. Source: CD8+ T cells sorted from PBMCs, taken less than 16 days after the first yellow fever vaccination. The receptors originated from a man between 18 and 29 years old who received the YFV17D yellow fever vaccine.

The chain links TRBV7-9 to TRBJ2-1; perhaps TRBD1 as D (7 bases). Deletions cut 6 bases from V and 10 bases from J, with 16 bases between. This CDR3 is built from 13 residues. From germline, CDR1 is SEHNR and CDR2 FQNEAQ (reference sequence). CDR3 coding DNA: TGTGCCAGCAGTCCTCAGGGGGAGGAGGAGCAGTTCTTC. The encoded protein is CASSPQGEEEQFF. The variable domain in full, completed from reference TRBV7-9 and TRBJ2-1, reads DTGVSQNPRHKITKRGQNVTFRCDPISEHNRLYWYRQTLGQGPEFLTYFQNEAQLEKSRLLSDRFSAERPKGSFSTLEIQRTEQGDSAMYLCASSPQGEEEQFFGPGTRLTVL.

This clonotype was observed many times. The chain recombines TRBV12-3 or TRBV12-4 with TRBJ2-2; D is unresolved. This CDR3 is 13 amino acids long. Deletions cut 1 base from V and 7 bases from J, with 7 bases between. The CDR3 nucleotides are TGTGCCAGCAGTTTAGTTCTCCGCGGGGAGCTGTTTTTT. Translation gives CASSLVLRGELFF.

CDR3 sequence: CASSQDGDDNQPQHF. CDR3 nucleotides: TGCGCCAGCAGCCAAGATGGGGACGACAATCAGCCCCAGCATTTT. This chain uses TRBV4-3 with TRBJ1-5; weak D call: TRBD1 (5 bases). Trimming took off 0 bases at V and 3 bases at J, with 9 bases between the two ends. The germline V gene encodes CDR1 LGHNA and CDR2 YSLEER. The CDR3 length is 15 residues.

This clonotype was observed at least ten times. The chain uses TRBV14 and TRBJ2-3; 11 nucleotides agree with TRBD2. Trimming at V came to 1 base and at J to 0 bases, leaving 12 bases not matched to a gene. CDR1 SGHDN and CDR2 FVKESK come from the germline V gene. This CDR3 comprises 20 residues. The CDR3 here is CASSQAGYLAGGFSTDTQYF. CDR3 nucleotides: TGTGCCAGCAGCCAAGCCGGCTACCTAGCGGGGGGATTCAGCACAGATACGCAGTATTTT.

The rearrangement uses TRBV19 and TRBJ2-7; 7 bases line up with TRBD1. CDR1 LNHDA and CDR2 SQIVND come from the germline V gene (reference sequence). The V segment lost 5 bases and the J segment 0 bases; nucleotides outside the gene matches: 4. The CDR3 consists of 14 residues. The chain's CDR3 is CASSHQGVSYEQYF. The CDR3 region has the DNA TGTGCCAGTAGTCACCAGGGGGTCTCCTACGAGCAGTACTTC.